This is a list of T cell receptor beta chains from one sample in a study of T cells after yellow fever vaccination. TCRdb recomputed calls from the 5' RACE reads with MiXCR, one row per CDR3 protein. The sample lists about 300,000 distinct CDR3 sequences, about 6.9% seen once, with over 15% in the top ten. The specimen was PBMCs, collected approximately 40 days after the first yellow fever vaccination. The receptors derive from a man younger than 35 who received the YFV17D yellow fever vaccine. Both conserved end residues are part of each CDR3. D genes are given only for firm matches. Expanded clones are given a class, and other clones once, few, many or no size at all.

v_gene	d_gene	j_gene	abundance	CDR3nt	CDR3aa
TRBV9	-	TRBJ1-2	many	TGTGCCAGCAGCGTAACTTCCTTCCCTCCTAACTATGGCTACACCTTC	CASSVTSFPPNYGYTF
TRBV7-9	-	TRBJ1-2	few	TGTGCCAGCAGCTTATACTCCGGGACGGACAACTATGGCTACACCTTC	CASSLYSGTDNYGYTF
TRBV5-1	TRBD1	TRBJ1-2	-	TGCGCCAGCAGCTTCGGGACAGCCGTTAACTATGGCTACACCTTC	CASSFGTAVNYGYTF
TRBV5-5	-	TRBJ2-5	many	TGTGCCAGCAGCTTCTTGCCTAGCCAAGAGACCCAGTACTTC	CASSFLPSQETQYF
TRBV27	-	TRBJ2-5	many	TGTGCCAGCAGCGCAGGGGGGATGTACCAAGAGACCCAGTACTTC	CASSAGGMYQETQYF
TRBV11-2	-	TRBJ1-6	-	TGTGCCAGCAGCTTACTTTTTGGTACCGGTAATTCACCCCTCCACTTT	CASSLLFGTGNSPLHF
TRBV20-1	-	TRBJ1-6	many	TGCAGTGCGCGAGCCCGGGACGGATATTCACCCCTCCACTTT	CSARARDGYSPLHF
TRBV6-5	TRBD2	TRBJ2-1	few	TGTGCCAGCAGTTCCGGACTAGCGGGAAATGAGCAGTTCTTC	CASSSGLAGNEQFF
TRBV4-2	TRBD1	TRBJ1-1	-	TGTGCCAGCAGCCAAGATTGGGACAGGGGAAATGGAAACACTGAAGCTTTCTTT	CASSQDWDRGNGNTEAFF
TRBV21-1	-	TRBJ2-1	-	TGTGCCAGCAGCAAAACCGCGGGGGGGTTCTTC	CASSKTAGGFF
TRBV10-3	TRBD2	TRBJ2-3	-	TGTGCCATCAGTCGGCAGGCTAGCGGGGACACAGATACGCAGTATTTT	CAISRQASGDTDTQYF
TRBV4-2	-	TRBJ2-4	-	TGTGCCAACTCGACCACAGGGATGACCAAAAACATTCAGTACTTC	CANSTTGMTKNIQYF
TRBV29-1	-	TRBJ2-5	few	TGCAGCGTTGTCCCGCCCGACATAGAAGAGACCCAGTACTTC	CSVVPPDIEETQYF
TRBV25-1	-	TRBJ1-1	few	TGTGCCAGCAGCCGAGAGGCCCCGAGCACTGAAGCTTTCTTT	CASSREAPSTEAFF
TRBV20-1	TRBD1	TRBJ1-1	-	TGCAGTGCTCCCCGAGGGGGACAGGGGAACACTGAAGCTTTCTTT	CSAPRGGQGNTEAFF
TRBV4-1	-	TRBJ1-5	many	TGCGCCAGCAGCCAAGTGAAGGGTGGCAATCAGCCCCAGCATTTT	CASSQVKGGNQPQHF
TRBV4-1	-	TRBJ2-1	few	TGCGCCAGCAGCCAAGGGTTACGGAGCCCCGAGCAGTTCTTC	CASSQGLRSPEQFF
TRBV5-5	TRBD1	TRBJ1-5	-	TGTGCCAGCAGCTTGAGGGGGCGCGGGGTGAATCAGCCCCAGCATTTT	CASSLRGRGVNQPQHF
TRBV18	-	TRBJ2-3	-	TGTGCCAGCTCCCGGGACCCGTGGGGCACAGATACGCAGTATTTT	CASSRDPWGTDTQYF
TRBV12-3/TRBV12-4	TRBD1	TRBJ2-7	few	TGTGCCAGCAGTTTAGTGCAGGGGGCATACGAGCAGTACTTC	CASSLVQGAYEQYF
TRBV5-1	TRBD1	TRBJ2-2	-	TGCGCCAGCAGCTCCACCGGGACAGGGGGCACCGGGGAGCTGTTTTTT	CASSSTGTGGTGELFF
TRBV7-2	-	TRBJ2-1	many	TGTGCCAGCAGCCCAACAGGGCGATCCTACAATGAGCAGTTCTTC	CASSPTGRSYNEQFF
TRBV20-1	TRBD1	TRBJ1-1	few	TGCAGCACTAACAGGGGGAACACTGAAGCTTTCTTT	CSTNRGNTEAFF